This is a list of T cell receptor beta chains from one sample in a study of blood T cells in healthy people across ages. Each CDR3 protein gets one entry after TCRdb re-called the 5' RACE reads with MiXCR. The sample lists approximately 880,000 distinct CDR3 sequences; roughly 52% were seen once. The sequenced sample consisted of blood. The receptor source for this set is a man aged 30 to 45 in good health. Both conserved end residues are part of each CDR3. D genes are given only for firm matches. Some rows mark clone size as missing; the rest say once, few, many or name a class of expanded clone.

CDR3 protein: CRRGQYSYEQYF
CDR3 DNA: TGCAGAAGGGGACAGTACTCCTACGAGCAGTACTTC
D gene: TRBD1
J gene: TRBJ2-7
V gene: TRBV29-1
clone size: -

CDR3 protein: CATADRGGSPLHF
CDR3 DNA: TGTGCCACCGCCGACAGGGGTGGTTCACCCCTCCACTTT
D gene: TRBD1
J gene: TRBJ1-6
V gene: TRBV19
clone size: -

CDR3 protein: CASSLGGTHPQETQYF
CDR3 DNA: TGTGCCAGCAGCTTAGGGGGGACTCACCCGCAAGAGACCCAGTACTTC
D gene: -
J gene: TRBJ2-5
V gene: TRBV7-2
clone size: -

CDR3 protein: CASSRKDRDSPLHF
CDR3 DNA: TGTGCCAGCAGCCGAAAAGACAGGGATTCACCCCTCCACTTT
D gene: TRBD1
J gene: TRBJ1-6
V gene: TRBV7-6
clone size: few

CDR3 protein: CASSPRQAPTYGYTF
CDR3 DNA: TGTGCCAGCAGTCCGCGACAGGCCCCAACTTATGGCTACACCTTC
D gene: -
J gene: TRBJ1-2
V gene: TRBV2
clone size: -

CDR3 protein: CASSLISGTDTQYF
CDR3 DNA: TGTGCCAGCAGCTTGATTAGCGGCACAGATACGCAGTATTTT
D gene: -
J gene: TRBJ2-3
V gene: TRBV5-6
clone size: many

CDR3 protein: CATSDARGPGEKLFF
CDR3 DNA: TGTGCCACCAGTGATGCGAGGGGGCCTGGTGAAAAACTGTTTTTT
D gene: TRBD1
J gene: TRBJ1-4
V gene: TRBV24-1
clone size: -

CDR3 protein: CSVRQGQGAYEQYF
CDR3 DNA: TGCAGCGTCCGCCAAGGACAGGGGGCCTACGAGCAGTACTTC
D gene: TRBD1
J gene: TRBJ2-7
V gene: TRBV29-1
clone size: few

CDR3 protein: CASRATGLNYGYTF
CDR3 DNA: TGTGCCAGCAGGGCGACAGGGCTAAACTATGGCTACACCTTC
D gene: TRBD1
J gene: TRBJ1-2
V gene: TRBV9
clone size: few

CDR3 protein: CASSPFGGRTFKTDTQYF
CDR3 DNA: TGTGCCAGCAGTCCCTTTGGGGGGCGAACATTTAAGACAGATACGCAGTATTTT
D gene: -
J gene: TRBJ2-3
V gene: TRBV27
clone size: -

CDR3 protein: CASSRGQEIYSNQPQHF
CDR3 DNA: TGTGCCAGCAGCCGGGGACAGGAAATATATAGCAATCAGCCCCAGCATTTT
D gene: TRBD1
J gene: TRBJ1-5
V gene: TRBV12-3/TRBV12-4
clone size: -

CDR3 protein: CASSTTGTRSYEQYF
CDR3 DNA: TGTGCCAGCAGTACAACAGGGACCCGCTCCTACGAGCAGTACTTC
D gene: -
J gene: TRBJ2-7
V gene: TRBV28
clone size: -

CDR3 protein: CATSRDPIRSNEKLFF
CDR3 DNA: TGTGCCACCAGCAGAGATCCAATTCGGAGTAATGAAAAACTGTTTTTT
D gene: -
J gene: TRBJ1-4
V gene: TRBV15
clone size: -

CDR3 protein: CASSAPATGFDGYEQYF
CDR3 DNA: TGTGCCAGCAGCGCCCCTGCGACAGGTTTTGACGGGTACGAGCAGTACTTC
D gene: -
J gene: TRBJ2-7
V gene: TRBV2
clone size: -

CDR3 protein: CASSLWDPEKLFF
CDR3 DNA: TGTGCCAGCAGTTTATGGGACCCAGAAAAACTGTTTTTT
D gene: -
J gene: TRBJ1-4
V gene: TRBV28
clone size: -

CDR3 protein: CSVEERGWEQFF
CDR3 DNA: TGCAGCGTTGAAGAAAGAGGGTGGGAGCAGTTCTTC
D gene: -
J gene: TRBJ2-1
V gene: TRBV29-1
clone size: -

CDR3 protein: CASSLPGSAQFF
CDR3 DNA: TGTGCCAGCAGCTTACCCGGGTCTGCGCAGTTCTTC
D gene: -
J gene: TRBJ2-1
V gene: TRBV7-3
clone size: -

CDR3 protein: CASSLGLGRADEQYF
CDR3 DNA: TGTGCCAGCAGTCTCGGACTAGGGAGGGCAGACGAGCAGTACTTC
D gene: TRBD2
J gene: TRBJ2-7
V gene: TRBV12-3/TRBV12-4
clone size: few

CDR3 protein: CASGRWGGATDTQYF
CDR3 DNA: TGTGCCAGTGGGCGGTGGGGGGGGGCCACAGATACGCAGTATTTT
D gene: -
J gene: TRBJ2-3
V gene: TRBV9
clone size: -

CDR3 protein: CASSLSGVDYNEQFF
CDR3 DNA: TGTGCCAGCAGCCTGAGCGGGGTTGACTACAATGAGCAGTTCTTC
D gene: TRBD2
J gene: TRBJ2-1
V gene: TRBV11-1
clone size: -

CDR3 protein: CASITDRGHYGYTF
CDR3 DNA: TGTGCCAGCATCACGGACCGGGGACACTATGGCTACACCTTC
D gene: -
J gene: TRBJ1-2
V gene: TRBV28
clone size: -

CDR3 protein: CASSERPSASTDTQYF
CDR3 DNA: TGTGCCAGCAGTGAACGGCCTAGCGCGAGCACAGATACGCAGTATTTT
D gene: -
J gene: TRBJ2-3
V gene: TRBV25-1
clone size: -

CDR3 protein: CASSLSTGGWEQYF
CDR3 DNA: TGTGCCAGCAGCTTAAGTACAGGGGGCTGGGAGCAGTACTTC
D gene: TRBD1
J gene: TRBJ2-7
V gene: TRBV11-3
clone size: few

CDR3 protein: CASSDAHTDTQYF
CDR3 DNA: TGTGCCAGCAGTGACGCCCACACAGATACGCAGTATTTT
D gene: -
J gene: TRBJ2-3
V gene: TRBV6-4
clone size: many

CDR3 protein: CSARDSGFEEALFAYNEQYF
CDR3 DNA: TGCAGTGCTAGAGATTCGGGATTTGAGGAGGCCCTCTTCGCATACAATGAGCAGTACTTC
D gene: -
J gene: TRBJ2-5
V gene: TRBV20-1
clone size: -

CDR3 protein: CASSPRGGADTQYF
CDR3 DNA: TGTGCCAGCAGCCCTCGGGGGGGTGCAGATACGCAGTATTTT
D gene: TRBD2
J gene: TRBJ2-3
V gene: TRBV28
clone size: few

CDR3 protein: CASSSLEWLAGGLNEQFF
CDR3 DNA: TGTGCCAGCAGTTCCTTAGAGTGGCTAGCGGGGGGGCTCAATGAGCAGTTCTTC
D gene: TRBD2
J gene: TRBJ2-1
V gene: TRBV12-3/TRBV12-4
clone size: few

CDR3 protein: CASSLAGTNNSPLHF
CDR3 DNA: TGCGCCAGCAGCCTGGCGGGGACAAATAATTCACCCCTCCACTTT
D gene: -
J gene: TRBJ1-6
V gene: TRBV5-1
clone size: many

CDR3 protein: CASSPGTDNYGYTF
CDR3 DNA: TGTGCCAGCTCACCAGGGACGGATAACTATGGCTACACCTTC
D gene: -
J gene: TRBJ1-2
V gene: TRBV18
clone size: -

CDR3 protein: CATSTGPRGLDIQYF
CDR3 DNA: TGTGCCACCAGCACCGGGCCCAGGGGGTTGGACATTCAGTACTTC
D gene: TRBD1
J gene: TRBJ2-4
V gene: TRBV15
clone size: -

CDR3 protein: CSARDPGGQGVNEQYF
CDR3 DNA: TGCAGTGCAAGAGATCCGGGGGGACAGGGGGTCAATGAGCAGTACTTC
D gene: TRBD1
J gene: TRBJ2-7
V gene: TRBV20-1
clone size: -

CDR3 protein: CASSAQGALGTEAFF
CDR3 DNA: TGTGCCAGCAGCGCGCAGGGGGCCTTGGGCACTGAAGCTTTCTTT
D gene: TRBD1
J gene: TRBJ1-1
V gene: TRBV9
clone size: -

CDR3 protein: CASSGGQAKYEQYF
CDR3 DNA: TGCGCCAGCAGCGGGGGACAGGCAAAATACGAGCAGTACTTC
D gene: TRBD1
J gene: TRBJ2-7
V gene: TRBV5-1
clone size: -

CDR3 protein: CAISDDSLRYEQYF
CDR3 DNA: TGTGCCATCAGTGACGACAGCCTTAGGTACGAGCAGTACTTC
D gene: -
J gene: TRBJ2-7
V gene: TRBV10-3
clone size: -

CDR3 protein: CASTREAVGQPQHF
CDR3 DNA: TGTGCCAGCACGCGCGAGGCCGTTGGTCAGCCCCAGCATTTT
D gene: -
J gene: TRBJ1-5
V gene: TRBV2
clone size: -

CDR3 protein: CSVVRAGETQYF
CDR3 DNA: TGCAGCGTTGTGAGGGCGGGAGAGACCCAGTACTTC
D gene: -
J gene: TRBJ2-5
V gene: TRBV29-1
clone size: many

CDR3 protein: CASSFGSSPDTQYF
CDR3 DNA: TGTGCCAGCAGCTTTGGGAGTAGCCCAGATACGCAGTATTTT
D gene: -
J gene: TRBJ2-3
V gene: TRBV7-2
clone size: few

CDR3 protein: CASSVDRDYEQYF
CDR3 DNA: TGTGCCAGCAGCGTCGATCGGGACTACGAGCAGTACTTC
D gene: -
J gene: TRBJ2-7
V gene: TRBV7-3
clone size: few

CDR3 protein: CASSPYGRENNEQFF
CDR3 DNA: TGTGCCAGCAGTCCCTACGGTCGGGAAAACAATGAGCAGTTCTTC
D gene: -
J gene: TRBJ2-1
V gene: TRBV28
clone size: few

CDR3 protein: CAIRTGERSEQYF
CDR3 DNA: TGTGCCATCAGAACAGGGGAACGCTCCGAGCAGTACTTC
D gene: TRBD1
J gene: TRBJ2-7
V gene: TRBV10-3
clone size: -

CDR3 protein: CASSLVRRQGVSDTEAFF
CDR3 DNA: TGTGCCAGCAGTTTAGTTCGTCGGCAGGGGGTTTCGGACACTGAAGCTTTCTTT
D gene: TRBD1
J gene: TRBJ1-1
V gene: TRBV27
clone size: -

CDR3 protein: CASSLARTAYEQYF
CDR3 DNA: TGTGCCAGCAGCTTAGCCCGGACAGCCTACGAGCAGTACTTC
D gene: -
J gene: TRBJ2-7
V gene: TRBV11-2
clone size: -

CDR3 protein: CASSGDLYGYTF
CDR3 DNA: TGTGCCAGCAGCGGCGATCTCTATGGCTACACCTTC
D gene: -
J gene: TRBJ1-2
V gene: TRBV11-2
clone size: -

CDR3 protein: CASSFLVQGRYEQYF
CDR3 DNA: TGTGCCAGCAGCTTCTTGGTGCAGGGAAGGTACGAGCAGTACTTC
D gene: -
J gene: TRBJ2-7
V gene: TRBV7-9
clone size: -

CDR3 protein: CASSVDRSTEAFF
CDR3 DNA: TGTGCCAGCAGCGTAGATCGGAGCACTGAAGCTTTCTTT
D gene: -
J gene: TRBJ1-1
V gene: TRBV9
clone size: -

CDR3 protein: CASSQDRDSSPLHF
CDR3 DNA: TGTGCCAGCAGCCAGGACAGGGACAGTTCACCCCTCCACTTT
D gene: TRBD1
J gene: TRBJ1-6
V gene: TRBV6-5
clone size: -

CDR3 protein: CASSLGTRGHEQFF
CDR3 DNA: TGTGCCAGCAGCCTCGGGACTAGGGGTCATGAGCAGTTCTTC
D gene: TRBD2
J gene: TRBJ2-1
V gene: TRBV3-1
clone size: many

CDR3 protein: CASSQGGQDYGYTF
CDR3 DNA: TGTGCCAGCAGCCAAGGGGGACAGGATTATGGCTACACCTTC
D gene: TRBD1
J gene: TRBJ1-2
V gene: TRBV3-1
clone size: once

CDR3 protein: CASSLVGTRGSEAFF
CDR3 DNA: TGTGCCAGCAGCTTAGTCGGGACCAGGGGGTCTGAAGCTTTCTTT
D gene: TRBD1
J gene: TRBJ1-1
V gene: TRBV7-2
clone size: -

CDR3 protein: CASSPDSHYGYTF
CDR3 DNA: TGTGCCAGCAGCCCGGACTCCCACTATGGCTACACCTTC
D gene: -
J gene: TRBJ1-2
V gene: TRBV7-2
clone size: -